This T cell receptor beta chain originates from a study of shared clonotypes between healthy human individuals. Overall study results and limits: Memory subsets generally showed smaller estimated richness than naive subsets did. Some clonotypes were shared by all four sorted-subset donors, while others were not shared. The non-shared ones had lower generation probabilities than the shared ones. An anticipated effect of sequencing depth on clonotype sharing among donors was recognized.

Every contributor of samples was a Caucasian grown-up residing in Nashville, Tennessee. Here immunoSEQ multiplex PCR was the method, and the copy in TCRdb shows in-frame clones only, minus some. The sample records about 2.4 million clones, 93% being singletons. In the case of this clone: Its antigen remains unknown.

The sequence came from a man between 18 and 29 years old in good health. Some clones in this sample may be carry-over from other donors' samples. Sequencing input: naive CD4+ T cells from PBMCs. Sample subset: CD45RA+ positively selected.

CDR3 residues: CASSLAPPFLGGMETQYF. CDR3 bases: TGTGCCAGCAGCTTAGCTCCGCCCTTTCTTGGTGGGATGGAGACCCAGTACTTC. V gene TRBV7-3 combines with J gene TRBJ2-5, with D hard to call. Germline V gene sequence: CDR1 SGHTA, CDR2 FQGTGA. The length of the CDR3 is 18 residues. Trimming left V 2 bases short and J 5 bases short, with 24 bases between.